These 21 T cell receptor beta chains originate from one sample sequenced in a study of beta chain features in type 1 diabetes (dated by TCRdb to the late 2010s). What the study reported, not specific to this receptor: In all four CD4+ subsets, TCRB CDR3 length was moderately but significantly shorter in type 1 diabetes patients.

No antigen has been assigned to these receptors. Libraries were constructed by the immunoSEQ multiplex PCR assay. The entire amount of isolated RNA was reverse transcribed using the High Capacity cDNA Reverse Transcription Kit, so the sequenced TCRB transcripts were expressed ones. TCRdb provides this immuneACCESS table in a form limited to in-frame rearrangements. Some clones are lacking; in checked studies, under half of them reflect an unresolved V gene, and why the rest are absent is not known. The sample table records just under 150,000 clones; about an eighth of these occur just once. The ten largest clones take up less than 1.5% of the sample. Sequencing used central memory CD4+ T cells from blood. The source is a man younger than 35 with type 1 diabetes.

In regard to this clone: Other DNA sequences in this sample translate to the same CDR3. The chain has TRBV5-1 and TRBJ1-1; D gene unclear. CDR3 length: 11 amino acids. Trimming removed 3 bases from V and 2 bases from J, with 2 bases in between. Germline lookup yields CDR1 SGHRS and CDR2 YFSETQ. CDR3 amino acids: CASSSNTEAFF. For the CDR3, the DNA is TGCGCCAGCAGCTCTAACACTGAAGCTTTCTTT.

The genes are TRBV30 and TRBJ1-5; possible D gene TRBD1, 5 bases. The ends were cut back, 1 base at V and 1 base at J, with 11 bases in the middle. Germline V gene data show CDR1 as GTSNPN and CDR2 as SVGIG (reference sequence). The CDR3 contains 15 residues. The DNA for the CDR3 is TGTGCCTGGAGTGAGGGCAGGGCCAGCAATCAGCCCCAGCATTTT. This codes for CAWSEGRASNQPQHF. Based on the CDR3 plus reference TRBV30 and TRBJ1-5, the full variable domain is SQTIHQWPATLVQPVGSPLSLECTVEGTSNPNLYWYRQAAGRGLQLLFYSVGIGQISSEVPQNLSASRPQDRQFILSSKKLLLSDSGFYLCAWSEGRASNQPQHFGDGTRLSIL.

This chain links TRBV7-9 with TRBJ2-2; D not certain. V lost 2 bases and J lost 4, with 5 bases in between. Germline lookup yields CDR1 SEHNR and CDR2 FQNEAQ (reference sequence). The CDR3 consists of 13 residues. CDR3 DNA sequence: TGTGCCAGCAGCTTACCCGGCACCGGGGAGCTGTTTTTT. Residues: CASSLPGTGELFF.

This chain connects TRBV28 to TRBJ2-7; D is possibly TRBD1 or TRBD2 (5 bases each). Germline values: CDR1 MDHEN, CDR2 SYDVKM. V was shortened by 6 bases and J by 0 bases, with 12 bases between the two germline ends. The length of the CDR3 is 14 residues. CDR3: CASRSGTVSYEQYF. DNA for the CDR3: TGTGCCAGCAGATCCGGGACCGTCTCCTACGAGCAGTACTTC.

This clone has only a few counts. V is TRBV7-9 and J is TRBJ1-1; 8 nucleotides align to TRBD1. CDR1 is SEHNR, CDR2 FQNEAQ, per germline (reference sequence). The trim removed 2 bases at V and 6 bases at J, leaving 2 bases unmatched. This CDR3 is built from 13 residues. CDR3 coding DNA: TGTGCCAGCAGCTTACAGGGGGCGGCTGAAGCTTTCTTT. It is translated as CASSLQGAAEAFF.

The rearrangement joins TRBV20-1 to TRBJ1-2; no definite D call. Per the germline V gene, CDR1 is DFQATT and CDR2 is SNEGSKA (reference sequence). V lost 6 bases to trimming and J lost 3 bases, with 8 bases between them. The CDR3 is 11 amino acids. This chain's CDR3 is CSAWGYYGYTF. CDR3 nucleotides: TGCAGTGCCTGGGGATACTATGGCTACACCTTC.

The rearrangement links TRBV10-3 to TRBJ2-2; D might be TRBD2 (5 bases). Trimming removed 4 bases from V and 5 bases from J, with 5 bases in between. This CDR3 contains 12 residues. CDR1 ENHRY and CDR2 SYGVKD come from the germline V gene. CDR3: CAISGGTGELFF. CDR3 nucleotides: TGTGCCATCAGTGGCGGGACCGGGGAGCTGTTTTTT.

This clone has more than one count but fewer than ten. The chain joins TRBV15 to TRBJ1-1; D not resolved. Trimming took off 3 bases at V and 0 bases at J, with 17 bases between the two ends. CDR1 LNHNV and CDR2 YYDKDF come from the germline V gene (reference sequence). This CDR3 comprises 17 residues. The chain's CDR3 is CATSRTQSLNLNTEAFF. CDR3 in DNA: TGTGCCACCAGCAGGACACAGTCTCTAAATCTGAACACTGAAGCTTTCTTT.

V gene TRBV2 combines with J gene TRBJ2-1; the D is unclear. Trimming shortened V by 6 bases and J by 0 bases, and 12 bases separated the two germline ends. Germline CDR1 and CDR2: SNHLY and FYNNEI. The CDR3 covers 15 residues. CDR3 bases: TGTGCCAGCAGAATGGACCGCCTCTCCTACAATGAGCAGTTCTTC. Translating gives CASRMDRLSYNEQFF.

This clone has at least ten counts. The V and J genes are TRBV5-6 and TRBJ2-7; D assignment may be TRBD1 or TRBD2 (5 bases each). This CDR3 spans 13 amino acids. Germline CDR1 and CDR2: SGHDT and YYEEEE. V was clipped by 4 bases and J by 2 bases, with 10 bases between them. This CDR3 reads CASSPRGAYEQYF. CDR3 coding DNA: TGTGCCAGCAGCCCCCGAGGGGCCTACGAGCAGTACTTC.

The rearrangement uses TRBV12-5 and TRBJ2-3; D gene ambiguous. Per germline, CDR1 LGHNT and CDR2 FRNRAP. This CDR3 is 15 amino acids long. The germline V and J ends were trimmed by 1 base and 1 base, with 9 bases remaining between them. The CDR3 bases are TGTGCTAGTGGTTTGGACCTCGGAGGCACAGATACGCAGTATTTT. This codes for CASGLDLGGTDTQYF.

This clone has a handful of counts. The CDR3: CAWAAATDTQYF. The CDR3 coding sequence is TGTGCCTGGGCGGCGGCCACAGATACGCAGTATTTT. The chain joins TRBV30 to TRBJ2-3; D is unresolved. Deletions cut 5 bases from V and 2 bases from J, with 8 bases between. CDR1 GTSNPN and CDR2 SVGIG come from the germline V gene (reference sequence). The CDR3 covers 12 residues.

The chain employs TRBV5-1 and TRBJ2-1, with D unclear. The CDR3 is made up of 17 amino acids. V was clipped by 0 bases and J by 0 bases, with 13 bases between them. Germline values: CDR1 SGHRS, CDR2 YFSETQ. In DNA, the CDR3 is TGCGCCAGCAGCTTGGTGGGCGGAAAAAGCTCCTACAATGAGCAGTTCTTC. Protein sequence: CASSLVGGKSSYNEQFF.

This clone was observed at least ten times. The chain has TRBV9 and TRBJ2-1, with D maybe TRBD1 (5 bases). The CDR3 is 15 amino acids. Trimming took 3 bases from V and 0 from J, leaving 10 bases between them. CDR1 is SGDLS, CDR2 YYNGEE, per germline. The CDR3 nucleotides read TGTGCCAGCAGCGAAGACAGCAGCTCCTACAATGAGCAGTTCTTC. Its protein product is CASSEDSSSYNEQFF.

This clone was counted between two and nine times. V gene TRBV7-9 combines with J gene TRBJ2-1; a weak D match, TRBD1 (5 bases). The CDR3 is made up of 13 amino acids. The V gene's germline CDR1 is SEHNR and CDR2 FQNEAQ (reference sequence). The V end lost 3 bases, the J end lost 7 bases, and 10 bases lay between the germline ends. CDR3 nucleotides: TGTGCCAGCAGCTTTACAGGCCAGAATGAGCAGTTCTTC. Amino acid sequence: CASSFTGQNEQFF.

This clone has a handful of counts. The chain combines TRBV30 with TRBJ1-2; D gene ambiguous. The CDR3 covers 13 residues. V lost 1 base, J lost 3 bases, and 9 bases lay in between. The germline V gene encodes CDR1 GTSNPN and CDR2 SVGIG (reference sequence). CDR3 sequence: CAWSAGLDYGYTF. The CDR3 DNA follows: TGTGCCTGGAGTGCTGGGCTAGACTATGGCTACACCTTC.

The rearrangement uses TRBV25-1 and TRBJ2-5; D may be TRBD1 (5 bases). Trimming took off 0 bases at V and 5 bases at J, with 16 bases between the two ends. Germline lookup yields CDR1 MGHDK and CDR2 SYGVNS. This CDR3 is built from 16 residues. This CDR3 reads CASSEYPTDSQETQYF. The CDR3, as DNA: TGTGCCAGCAGTGAATATCCGACAGACTCCCAGGAGACCCAGTACTTC.

This clone was counted only a few times. The chain carries TRBV25-1 and TRBJ2-1; TRBD2 is a possible D gene (6 bases). This CDR3 is built from 14 residues. In germline, CDR1 is MGHDK, CDR2 SYGVNS. CDR3 DNA: TGTGCTGCAGGAGCGGGTGGGCCTTACAATGAGCAGTTCTTC. This sequence encodes CAAGAGGPYNEQFF.

This clone was recorded a few times. V and J are TRBV29-1 and TRBJ1-1; the D is unclear. Germline CDR1 reads SQVTM; CDR2 reads ANQGSEA. The CDR3 consists of 12 residues. V was shortened by 4 bases and J by 7 bases, with 13 bases between the two germline ends. CDR3 nucleotides: TGCAGCGTTGCAGGAGGGAACGGTGAAGCTTTCTTT. Translating gives CSVAGGNGEAFF.

This chain connects TRBV20-1 to TRBJ1-1; no firm D call. The CDR3 has 10 amino acids. Germline CDR1 reads DFQATT; CDR2 reads SNEGSKA (reference sequence). V shed 6 bases and J shed 4 bases, with 6 bases lying between them. Written as DNA, the CDR3 is TGCAGTGCAATGGGCACTGAAGCTTTCTTT. It translates to CSAMGTEAFF.

CDR3 nucleotide sequence: TGTGCCAGCAGACCTCGGACTAGCTCCACAGATACGCAGTATTTT. Translating gives CASRPRTSSTDTQYF. The chain is built from TRBV6-1 and TRBJ2-3, with TRBD2 identical over 8 bases. Germline assignment: CDR1 MNHNS and CDR2 SASEGT. The CDR3 contains 15 residues. V lost 6 bases and J lost 2; bases outside the gene matches: 7.